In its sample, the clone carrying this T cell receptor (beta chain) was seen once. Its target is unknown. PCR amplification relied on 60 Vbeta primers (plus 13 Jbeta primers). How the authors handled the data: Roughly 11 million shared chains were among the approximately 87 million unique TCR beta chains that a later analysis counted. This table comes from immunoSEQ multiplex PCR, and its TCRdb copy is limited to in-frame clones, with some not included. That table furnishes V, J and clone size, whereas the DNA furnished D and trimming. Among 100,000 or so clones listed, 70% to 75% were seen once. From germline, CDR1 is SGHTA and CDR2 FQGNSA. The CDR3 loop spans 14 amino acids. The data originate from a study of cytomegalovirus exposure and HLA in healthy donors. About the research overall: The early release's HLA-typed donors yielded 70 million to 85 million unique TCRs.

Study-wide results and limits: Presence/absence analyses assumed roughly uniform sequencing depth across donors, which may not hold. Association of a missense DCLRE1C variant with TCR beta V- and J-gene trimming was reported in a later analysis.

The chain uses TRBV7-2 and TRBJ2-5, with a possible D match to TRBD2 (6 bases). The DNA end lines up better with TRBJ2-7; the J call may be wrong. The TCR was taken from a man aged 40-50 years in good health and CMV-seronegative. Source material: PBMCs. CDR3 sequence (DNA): TGTGCCAGCAGCTGGGACGGGGGTTTGGACGAGCAGTACTTC. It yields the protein CASSWDGGLDEQYF.